The T cell receptor (beta chain) described here comes from a study of T cell responses to AZD1222 COVID-19 vaccine. Looking at the study overall: Pooling of second doses given at about 4 or about 12 weeks was done.

Remarks on this clone: Its specificity is unknown.

Sequencing used immunoSEQ multiplex PCR; TCRdb keeps in-frame clones, though not all of them. This sample carries approximately 110,000 clones, 92% of them seen once, and the ten largest clones take about 1.2%. The CDR3 has 15 residues. Germline CDR1 and CDR2: MNHEY and SVGAGI. V was pared by 4 bases and J by 5 bases, with 14 bases between. The study, taken as a whole, reports: Baseline serology detected seropositivity in only six AZD1222 recipients. Unmutated variant regions are reportedly targeted by nearly half of spike-specific TCRs. The donors showed a predominance of white British ancestry and of females, with possible underestimation of clonal diversity.

Sequencing was performed on peripheral blood, taken on day 0 of AZD1222 vaccination. This chain joins TRBV6-5 and TRBJ1-4; D remains unclear. This TCR was sampled from an adult in good health. The CDR3: CASSLDGFLNEKLFF. The CDR3 DNA reads as TGTGCCAGCAGTTTGGACGGTTTTCTAAATGAAAAACTGTTTTTT.